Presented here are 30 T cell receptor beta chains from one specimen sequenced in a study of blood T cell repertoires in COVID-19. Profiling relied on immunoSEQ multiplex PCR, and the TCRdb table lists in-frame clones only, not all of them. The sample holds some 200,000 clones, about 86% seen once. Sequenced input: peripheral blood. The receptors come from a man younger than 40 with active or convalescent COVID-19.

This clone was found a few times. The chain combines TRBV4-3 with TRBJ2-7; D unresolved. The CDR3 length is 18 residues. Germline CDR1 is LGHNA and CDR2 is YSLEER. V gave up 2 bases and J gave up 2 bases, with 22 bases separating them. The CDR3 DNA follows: TGCGCCAGCAGCCAATCGCAGAGTAACATCCTGAGGACCTACGAGCAGTACTTC. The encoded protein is CASSQSQSNILRTYEQYF.

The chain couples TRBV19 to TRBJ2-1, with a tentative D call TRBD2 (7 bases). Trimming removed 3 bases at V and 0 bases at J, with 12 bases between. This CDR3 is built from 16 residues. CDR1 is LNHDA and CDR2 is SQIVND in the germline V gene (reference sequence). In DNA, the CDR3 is TGTGCCAGTAGTATCGGGGGGCAGAGCTCCTACAATGAGCAGTTCTTC. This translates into CASSIGGQSSYNEQFF.

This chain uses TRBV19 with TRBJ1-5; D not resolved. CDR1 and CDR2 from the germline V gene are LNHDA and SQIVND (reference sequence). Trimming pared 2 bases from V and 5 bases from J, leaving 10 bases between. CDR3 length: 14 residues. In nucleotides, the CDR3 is TGTGCCAGTAGTATAACGGGGAGTTATCAGCCCCAGCATTTT. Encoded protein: CASSITGSYQPQHF.

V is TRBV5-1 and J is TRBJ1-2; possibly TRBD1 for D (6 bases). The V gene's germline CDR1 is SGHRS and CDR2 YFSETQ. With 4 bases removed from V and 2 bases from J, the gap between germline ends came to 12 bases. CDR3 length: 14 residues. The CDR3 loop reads CASSPMDRNYGYTF. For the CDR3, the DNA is TGCGCCAGCAGCCCGATGGACAGAAACTATGGCTACACCTTC.

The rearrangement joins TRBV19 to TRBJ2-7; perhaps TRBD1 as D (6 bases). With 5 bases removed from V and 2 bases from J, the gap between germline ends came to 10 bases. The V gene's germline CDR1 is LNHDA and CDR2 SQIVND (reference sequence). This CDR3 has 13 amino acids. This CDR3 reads CASSLKGAYEQYF. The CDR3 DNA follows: TGTGCCAGTAGTTTAAAGGGGGCCTACGAGCAGTACTTC.

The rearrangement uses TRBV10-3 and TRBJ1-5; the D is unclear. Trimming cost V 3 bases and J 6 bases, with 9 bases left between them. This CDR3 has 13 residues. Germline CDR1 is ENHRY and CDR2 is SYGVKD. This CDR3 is CAISDRLSQPQHF. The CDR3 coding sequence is TGTGCCATCAGTGACAGGCTGTCTCAGCCCCAGCATTTT.

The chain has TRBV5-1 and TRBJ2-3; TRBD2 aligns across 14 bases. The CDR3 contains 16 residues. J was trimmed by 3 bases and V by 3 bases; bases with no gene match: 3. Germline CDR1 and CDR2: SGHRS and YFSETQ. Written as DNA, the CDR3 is TGCGCCAGCAGCTCCGGGACTAGCGGGAGAACAGATACGCAGTATTTT. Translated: CASSSGTSGRTDTQYF.

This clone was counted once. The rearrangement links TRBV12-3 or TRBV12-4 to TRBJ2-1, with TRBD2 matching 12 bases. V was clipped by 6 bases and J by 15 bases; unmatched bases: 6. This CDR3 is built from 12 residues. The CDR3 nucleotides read TGTGCCAGCAGGTCTAGCGGGAGGGCTCTGTTCTTC. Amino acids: CASRSSGRALFF.

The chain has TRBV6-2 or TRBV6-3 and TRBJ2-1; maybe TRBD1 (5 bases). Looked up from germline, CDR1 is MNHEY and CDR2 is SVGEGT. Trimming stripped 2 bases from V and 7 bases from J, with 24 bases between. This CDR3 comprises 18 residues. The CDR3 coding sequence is TGTGCCAGCAGTTACACAGGAGCACTGGGGATACTGCCAAATGAGCAGTTCTTC. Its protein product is CASSYTGALGILPNEQFF.

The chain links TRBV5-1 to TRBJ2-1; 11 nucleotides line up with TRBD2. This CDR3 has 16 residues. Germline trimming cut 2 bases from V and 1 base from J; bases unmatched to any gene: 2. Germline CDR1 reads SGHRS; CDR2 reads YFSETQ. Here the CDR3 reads CASSLLAGGSYNEQFF. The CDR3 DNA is TGCGCCAGCAGCTTATTAGCGGGGGGGTCCTACAATGAGCAGTTCTTC.

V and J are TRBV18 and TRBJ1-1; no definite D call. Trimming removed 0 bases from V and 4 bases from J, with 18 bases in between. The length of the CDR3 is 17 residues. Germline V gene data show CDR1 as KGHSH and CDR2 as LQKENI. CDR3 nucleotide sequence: TGTGCCAGCTCACCACCCGGGTGGACCGGCGCGGGCACTGAAGCTTTCTTT. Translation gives CASSPPGWTGAGTEAFF.

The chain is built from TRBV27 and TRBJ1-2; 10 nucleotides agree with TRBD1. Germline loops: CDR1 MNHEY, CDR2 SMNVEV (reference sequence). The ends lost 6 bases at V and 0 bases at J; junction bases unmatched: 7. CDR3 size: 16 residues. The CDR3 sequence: CASRPGTGDANYGYTF. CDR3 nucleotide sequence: TGTGCCAGCAGACCCGGGACAGGGGACGCTAACTATGGCTACACCTTC.

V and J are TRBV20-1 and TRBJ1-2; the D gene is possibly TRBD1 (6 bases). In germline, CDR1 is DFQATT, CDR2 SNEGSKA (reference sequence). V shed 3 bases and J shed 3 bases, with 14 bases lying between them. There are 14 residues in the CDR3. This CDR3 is CSASAGGADYGYTF. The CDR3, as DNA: TGCAGTGCTAGTGCGGGGGGCGCGGACTATGGCTACACCTTC.

The CDR3 here is CASSLDRELNYGYTF. Written as DNA, the CDR3 is TGCGCCAGCAGCTTGGACCGCGAACTAAACTATGGCTACACCTTC. The chain uses TRBV5-1 and TRBJ1-2; D gene unclear. Deletions cut 0 bases from V and 2 bases from J, with 11 bases between. This CDR3 region has 15 residues. CDR1 is SGHRS and CDR2 is YFSETQ in the germline V gene. Variable domain in full (rest from reference TRBV5-1 and TRBJ1-2): KAGVTQTPRYLIKTRGQQVTLSCSPISGHRSVSWYQQTPGQGLQFLFEYFSETQRNKGNFPGRFSGRQFSNSRSEMNVSTLELGDSALYLCASSLDRELNYGYTFGSGTRLTVV.

CDR3 protein: CATMRREASYEQYF. CDR3 bases: TGCGCCACCATGAGGCGGGAGGCGTCCTACGAGCAGTACTTC. The V gene is TRBV10-2, the J gene TRBJ2-7; 8 bases match TRBD2. Unmatched junction bases numbered 9, after V lost 10 bases and J lost 1 base. Per germline, CDR1 WSHSY and CDR2 SAAADI. This CDR3 spans 14 amino acids.

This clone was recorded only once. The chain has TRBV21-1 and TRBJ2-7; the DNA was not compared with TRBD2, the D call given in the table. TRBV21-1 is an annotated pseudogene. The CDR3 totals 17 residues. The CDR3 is CASRRGTSGRQGHEQYF. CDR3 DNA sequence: TGTGCCAGCAGACGCGGGACTAGCGGGAGGCAGGGACACGAGCAGTACTTC.

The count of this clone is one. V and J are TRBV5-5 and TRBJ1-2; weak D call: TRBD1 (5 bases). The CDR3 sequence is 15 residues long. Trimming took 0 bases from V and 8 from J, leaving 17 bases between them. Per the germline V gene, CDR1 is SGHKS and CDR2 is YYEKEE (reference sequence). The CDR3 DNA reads TGTGCCAGCAGCTTGGGGGCGACAGCCGATTGGGGCTACACCTTC. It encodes CASSLGATADWGYTF.

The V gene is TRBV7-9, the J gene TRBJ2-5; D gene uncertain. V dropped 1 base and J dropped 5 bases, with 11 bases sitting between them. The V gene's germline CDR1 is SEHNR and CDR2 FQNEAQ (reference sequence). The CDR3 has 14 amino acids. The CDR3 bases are TGTGCCAGCAGCTTAGATGGCTGGAGCGAGACCCAGTACTTC. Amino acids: CASSLDGWSETQYF.

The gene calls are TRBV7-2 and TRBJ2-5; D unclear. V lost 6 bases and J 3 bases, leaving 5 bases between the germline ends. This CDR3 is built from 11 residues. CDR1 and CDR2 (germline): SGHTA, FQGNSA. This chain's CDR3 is CASSREETQYF. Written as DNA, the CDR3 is TGTGCCAGCAGTCGGGAAGAGACCCAGTACTTC. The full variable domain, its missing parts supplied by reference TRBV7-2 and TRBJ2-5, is GAGVSQSPSNKVTEKGKDVELRCDPISGHTALYWYRQSLGQGLEFLIYFQGNSAPDKSGLPSDRFSAERTGGSVSTLTIQRTQQEDSAVYLCASSREETQYFGPGTRLLVL.

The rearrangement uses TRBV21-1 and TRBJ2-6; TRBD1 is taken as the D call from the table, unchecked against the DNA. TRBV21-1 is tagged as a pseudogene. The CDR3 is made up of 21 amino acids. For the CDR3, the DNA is TGTGCCAGCAGCAAAGTTAGCAGGACAGGGCCACGAGTATCTGGGGCCAACGTCCTGACTTTC. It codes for CASSKVSRTGPRVSGANVLTF.

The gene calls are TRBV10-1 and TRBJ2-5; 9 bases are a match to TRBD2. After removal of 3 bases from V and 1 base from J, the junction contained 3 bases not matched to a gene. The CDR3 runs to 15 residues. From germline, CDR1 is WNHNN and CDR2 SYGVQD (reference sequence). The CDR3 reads CASSDKRGVQETQYF. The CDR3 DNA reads TGCGCCAGCAGTGATAAGCGGGGGGTCCAAGAGACCCAGTACTTC.

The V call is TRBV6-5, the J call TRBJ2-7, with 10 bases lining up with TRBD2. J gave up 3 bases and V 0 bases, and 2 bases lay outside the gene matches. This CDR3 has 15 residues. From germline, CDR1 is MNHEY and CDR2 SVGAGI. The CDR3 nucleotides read TGTGCCAGCAGTTACTCGGCTAGCGGGAGCTACGAGCAGTACTTC. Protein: CASSYSASGSYEQYF.

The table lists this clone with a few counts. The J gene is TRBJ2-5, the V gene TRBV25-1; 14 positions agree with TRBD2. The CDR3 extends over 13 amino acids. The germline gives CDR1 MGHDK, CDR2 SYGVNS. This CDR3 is CAYGLAGGETQYF. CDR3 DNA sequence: TGTGCTTACGGACTAGCGGGGGGCGAGACCCAGTACTTC.

CDR3 DNA: TGTGCCAGCAGCTTCGATCAGTTCCTCGGGGAGCTGTTTTTT. Its translation is CASSFDQFLGELFF. The chain recombines TRBV5-4 with TRBJ2-2, with D unclear. CDR3 size: 14 residues. Trimming took off 2 bases at V and 7 bases at J, with 12 bases between the two ends. Per germline, CDR1 SGHNT and CDR2 YYREEE (reference sequence).

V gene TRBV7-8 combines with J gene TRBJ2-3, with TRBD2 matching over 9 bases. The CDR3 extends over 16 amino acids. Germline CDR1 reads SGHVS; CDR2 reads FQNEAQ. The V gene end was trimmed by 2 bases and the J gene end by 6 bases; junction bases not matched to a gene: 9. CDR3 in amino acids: CASSLLAGGGWDTQYF. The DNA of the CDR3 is TGTGCCAGCAGCTTACTTGCGGGAGGGGGTTGGGATACGCAGTATTTT.

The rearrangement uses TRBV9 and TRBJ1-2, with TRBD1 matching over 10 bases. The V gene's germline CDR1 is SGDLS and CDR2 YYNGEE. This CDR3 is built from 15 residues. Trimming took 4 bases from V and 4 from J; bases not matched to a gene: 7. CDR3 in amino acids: CASSPGTGEGYGYTF. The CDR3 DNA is TGTGCCAGCAGCCCAGGGACAGGGGAAGGCTATGGCTACACCTTC.

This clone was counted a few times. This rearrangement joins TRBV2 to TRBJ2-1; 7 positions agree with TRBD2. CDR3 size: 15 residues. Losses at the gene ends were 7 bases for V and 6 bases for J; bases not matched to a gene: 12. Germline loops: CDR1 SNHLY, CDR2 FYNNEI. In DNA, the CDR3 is TGTGCCAGCACAGTCGAGGGAGGGCGGATCAATGAGCAGTTCTTC. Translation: CASTVEGGRINEQFF.

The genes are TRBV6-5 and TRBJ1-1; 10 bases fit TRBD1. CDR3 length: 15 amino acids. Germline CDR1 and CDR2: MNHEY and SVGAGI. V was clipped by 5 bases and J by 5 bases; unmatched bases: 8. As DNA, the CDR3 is TGTGCCAGCAGTACTGGACAGGGGGTTGGAACTGAAGCTTTCTTT. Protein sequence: CASSTGQGVGTEAFF.

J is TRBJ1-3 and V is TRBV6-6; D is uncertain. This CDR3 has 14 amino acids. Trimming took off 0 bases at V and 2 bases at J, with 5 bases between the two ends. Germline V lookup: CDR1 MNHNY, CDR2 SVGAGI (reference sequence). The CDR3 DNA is TGTGCCAGCAGTTACTCCACAGCTGGAAACACCATATATTTT. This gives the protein CASSYSTAGNTIYF.

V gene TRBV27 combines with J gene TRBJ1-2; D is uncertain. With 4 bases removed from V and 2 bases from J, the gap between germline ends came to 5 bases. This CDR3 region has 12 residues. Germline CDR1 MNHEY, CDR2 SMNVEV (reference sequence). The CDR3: CASSSFNYGYTF. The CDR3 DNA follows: TGTGCCAGCAGTTCCTTCAACTATGGCTACACCTTC.